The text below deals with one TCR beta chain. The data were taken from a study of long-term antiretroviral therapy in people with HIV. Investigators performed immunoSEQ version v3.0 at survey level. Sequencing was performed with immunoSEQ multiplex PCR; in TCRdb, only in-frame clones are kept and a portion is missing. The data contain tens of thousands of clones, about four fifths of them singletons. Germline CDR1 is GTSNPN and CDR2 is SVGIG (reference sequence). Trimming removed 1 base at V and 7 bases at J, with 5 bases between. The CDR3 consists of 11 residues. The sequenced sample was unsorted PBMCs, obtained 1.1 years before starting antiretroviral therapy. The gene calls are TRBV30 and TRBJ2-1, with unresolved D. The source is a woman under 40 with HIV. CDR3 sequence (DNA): TGTGCCTGGAGTGCCCAAAATGAGCAGTTCTTC. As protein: CAWSAQNEQFF.